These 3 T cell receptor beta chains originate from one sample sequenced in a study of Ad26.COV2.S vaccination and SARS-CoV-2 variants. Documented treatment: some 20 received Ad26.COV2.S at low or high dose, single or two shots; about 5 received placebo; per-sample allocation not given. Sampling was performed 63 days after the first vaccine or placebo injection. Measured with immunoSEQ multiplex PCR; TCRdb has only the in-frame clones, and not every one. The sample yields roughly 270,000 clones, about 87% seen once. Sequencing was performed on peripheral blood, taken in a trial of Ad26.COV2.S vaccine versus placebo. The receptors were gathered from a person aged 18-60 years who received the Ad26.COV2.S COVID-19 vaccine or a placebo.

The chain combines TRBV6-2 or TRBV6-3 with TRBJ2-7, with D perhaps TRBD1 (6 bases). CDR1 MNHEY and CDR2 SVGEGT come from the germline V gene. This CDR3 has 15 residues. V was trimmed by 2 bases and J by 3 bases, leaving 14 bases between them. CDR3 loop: CASSYDRQDDYEQYF. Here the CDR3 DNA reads TGTGCCAGCAGTTACGACCGACAGGACGACTACGAGCAGTACTTC.

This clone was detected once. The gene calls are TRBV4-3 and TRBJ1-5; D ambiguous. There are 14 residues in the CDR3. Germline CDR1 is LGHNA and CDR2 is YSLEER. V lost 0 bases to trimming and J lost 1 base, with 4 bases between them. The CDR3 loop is CASSQDKSNQPQHF. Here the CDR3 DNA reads TGCGCCAGCAGCCAAGACAAAAGCAATCAGCCCCAGCATTTT.

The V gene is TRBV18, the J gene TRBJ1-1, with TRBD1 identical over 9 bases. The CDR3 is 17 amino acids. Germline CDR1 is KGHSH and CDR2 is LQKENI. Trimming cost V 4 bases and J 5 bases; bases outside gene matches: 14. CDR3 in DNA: TGTGCCAGCTCACTCTCGACCGCTTGGACAGGGGCGACTGAAGCTTTCTTT. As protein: CASSLSTAWTGATEAFF. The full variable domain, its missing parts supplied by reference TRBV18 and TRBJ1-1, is NAGVMQNPRHLVRRRGQEARLRCSPMKGHSHVYWYRQLPEEGLKFMVYLQKENIIDESGMPKERFSAEFPKEGPSILRIQQVVRGDSAAYFCASSLSTAWTGATEAFFGQGTRLTVV.